A single sample is the source of the 30 T cell receptor beta chains below, sequenced in a study of blood T cell repertoires in COVID-19. Assay used: immunoSEQ multiplex PCR; TCRdb lists only in-frame clones, some missing. The profile covers roughly 230,000 clones, with around 90% appearing a single time and more than 0.55% taken by the ten largest. Sequences were obtained from peripheral blood. The receptors shown here come from a human donor in a cohort sampled during active COVID-19.

The chain couples TRBV11-2 to TRBJ1-3; the match to TRBD1 covers 8 bases. The length of the CDR3 is 16 residues. Germline CDR1 reads SGHAT; CDR2 reads FQNNGV. V lost 5 bases and J lost 2; bases outside the gene matches: 8. The CDR3 protein is CASSPDRVTTGNTIYF. CDR3 nucleotide sequence: TGTGCCAGCAGCCCGGACAGGGTTACGACTGGAAACACCATATATTTT.

This chain uses TRBV5-1 with TRBJ2-7; 7 nucleotides match TRBD2. J lost 0 bases, V lost 0 bases, and 9 bases had no gene match. Germline V gene data show CDR1 as SGHRS and CDR2 as YFSETQ. This CDR3 spans 17 amino acids. The CDR3 protein is CASSLAGGGVTSYEQYF. The CDR3, as DNA: TGCGCCAGCAGCTTGGCCGGCGGGGGAGTCACCTCCTACGAGCAGTACTTC.

V gene TRBV7-2 combines with J gene TRBJ1-2; D is possibly TRBD1 (6 bases). Germline CDR1 and CDR2: SGHTA and FQGNSA. This CDR3 is 16 amino acids long. The V gene lost 3 bases and the J gene lost 2 bases, with 16 bases spanning the gap. The CDR3 DNA is TGTGCCAGCAGCTTGTCACAGGGAAGTTGGAACTATGGCTACACCTTC. Encoded protein: CASSLSQGSWNYGYTF.

This clone was seen a single time. J is TRBJ1-3 and V is TRBV14; 7 nucleotides line up with TRBD1. Germline lookup yields CDR1 SGHDN and CDR2 FVKESK. Germline trimming cut 10 bases from V and 4 bases from J; bases unmatched to any gene: 7. CDR3 size: 13 residues. The CDR3 DNA reads as TGTGCCACCAACCGGGACAGAGGAAACACCATATATTTT. Amino acids: CATNRDRGNTIYF. The complete variable domain, with remaining parts taken from reference TRBV14 and TRBJ1-3, reads EAGVTQFPSHSVIEKGQTVTLRCDPISGHDNLYWYRRVMGKEIKFLLHFVKESKQDESGMPNNRFLAERTGGTYSTLKVQPAELEDSGVYFCATNRDRGNTIYFGEGSWLTVV.

The chain employs TRBV19 and TRBJ1-3; D is unclear. The V gene's germline CDR1 is LNHDA and CDR2 SQIVND (reference sequence). This CDR3 spans 17 amino acids. V dropped 0 bases and J dropped 0 bases, with 12 bases sitting between them. The CDR3 reads CASSIDDFLSSGNTIYF. CDR3 sequence (DNA): TGTGCCAGTAGTATAGATGACTTCCTGAGCTCTGGAAACACCATATATTTT.

To note about this clone: Within the sample, other DNA sequences also encode this same CDR3. This sequence joins TRBV30 and TRBJ1-2; the match to TRBD1 covers 8 bases. This CDR3 contains 12 residues. V lost 2 bases and J lost 4; bases outside the gene matches: 0. The germline V gene has CDR1 GTSNPN and CDR2 SVGIG (reference sequence). DNA of the CDR3: TGTGCCTGGAGTACAGGGGGCTATGGCTACACCTTC. Translation: CAWSTGGYGYTF.

The J gene is TRBJ1-5, the V gene TRBV7-9; D not resolved. Looked up from germline, CDR1 is SEHNR and CDR2 is FQNEAQ (reference sequence). Trimming took off 3 bases at V and 4 bases at J, with 7 bases between the two ends. The CDR3 spans 13 residues. The CDR3 nucleotides are TGTGCCAGCAGCTTTGGCGGGAATCAGCCCCAGCATTTT. Encoded protein: CASSFGGNQPQHF.

The V gene is TRBV27, the J gene TRBJ2-7, with D perhaps matching TRBD1 (5 bases). The length of the CDR3 is 14 residues. Deletions cut 3 bases from V and 2 bases from J, with 11 bases between. From germline, CDR1 is MNHEY and CDR2 SMNVEV (reference sequence). The DNA for the CDR3 is TGTGCCAGCAGTTTGGGGCAGTCAACCTACGAGCAGTACTTC. Residues: CASSLGQSTYEQYF.

The rearrangement uses TRBV28 and TRBJ2-7, with D uncertain. Trimming cost V 4 bases and J 2 bases, with 9 bases left between them. CDR1 and CDR2 from the germline V gene are MDHEN and SYDVKM. The length of the CDR3 is 13 residues. CDR3 amino acids: CASSSDLAYEQYF. Written as DNA, the CDR3 is TGTGCCAGCAGTTCTGACTTGGCCTACGAGCAGTACTTC.

The genes are TRBV4-3 and TRBJ2-7, with 7 bases matching TRBD1. The V gene's germline CDR1 is LGHNA and CDR2 YSLEER. This CDR3 has 15 amino acids. V lost 4 bases and J lost 4; bases outside the gene matches: 10. As DNA, the CDR3 is TGCGCCAGCAGCCCCCGACAGGGTCAAGAGTACGAGCAGTACTTC. This translates into CASSPRQGQEYEQYF.

Points on this clone: The junction differs from germline at one of its ends, possibly a read error. V is TRBV7-2 and J is TRBJ2-5, with a weak D call TRBD1 (6 bases). CDR1 and CDR2 from the germline V gene are SGHTA and FQGNSA. This CDR3 has 14 amino acids. The CDR3 DNA sequence: TGTGCCAGCAGCTGGCAGGGGCCCCAACAGACCCAGTACTTC. Its protein product is CASSWQGPQQTQYF.

In this sample, this clone turned up a few times. The chain combines TRBV29-1 with TRBJ1-2; D is ambiguous. Germline CDR1 SQVTM, CDR2 ANQGSEA. The V and J ends lost 6 bases and 3 bases respectively, with 14 bases between them. The CDR3 extends over 13 amino acids. CDR3 in amino acids: CSVGGLLDYGYTF. The CDR3, as DNA: TGCAGCGTCGGAGGACTTTTGGACTATGGCTACACCTTC.

The chain couples TRBV11-1 to TRBJ2-7, with no clear D. Between the trimmed V and J ends, which lost 0 bases and 2 bases, there was a span of 11 bases. The germline CDR1 and CDR2 sequences are SGHAT and FQDESV (reference sequence). The CDR3 has 15 amino acids. The CDR3 loop reads CASSLALVETYEQYF. In DNA, the CDR3 is TGTGCCAGCAGCTTAGCTCTCGTCGAGACCTACGAGCAGTACTTC.

The chain has TRBV5-1 and TRBJ2-5; D perhaps matches TRBD1 (5 bases). CDR1 is SGHRS and CDR2 is YFSETQ in the germline V gene. This CDR3 spans 14 amino acids. Between the trimmed V and J ends, which lost 2 bases and 2 bases, there was a span of 10 bases. The CDR3 bases are TGCGCCAGCAGCTTCGGACGGACACAAGAGACCCAGTACTTC. Protein sequence: CASSFGRTQETQYF.

The chain employs TRBV29-1 and TRBJ1-1; possible D gene TRBD1, 6 bases. This CDR3 has 15 residues. Trimming removed 0 bases from V and 5 bases from J, with 16 bases in between. Germline assignment: CDR1 SQVTM and CDR2 ANQGSEA. The CDR3, as DNA: TGCAGCGTTGAAGACATACCAGGGGTTCGAACTGAAGCTTTCTTT. Translating gives CSVEDIPGVRTEAFF.

In DNA form, the CDR3 reads TGTGCCAGCAGCTTATTCTCAGGGGAAAGGAATGGCTACACCTTC. Its protein product is CASSLFSGERNGYTF. The rearrangement links TRBV7-2 to TRBJ1-2, with a possible D match to TRBD1 (6 bases). Germline V gene data show CDR1 as SGHTA and CDR2 as FQGNSA. Trimming took off 2 bases at V and 6 bases at J, with 16 bases between the two ends. The CDR3 extends over 15 amino acids.

The V and J genes are TRBV2 and TRBJ2-1; D is perhaps TRBD1 (5 bases). This CDR3 has 12 amino acids. CDR1 and CDR2 from the germline V gene are SNHLY and FYNNEI. Trimming cost V 4 bases and J 7 bases, with 8 bases left between them. CDR3 in DNA: TGTGCCAGCAGTGGGACACTAAATGAGCAGTTCTTC. This codes for CASSGTLNEQFF.

The J gene is TRBJ2-1, the V gene TRBV30; possibly TRBD2 for D (5 bases). Deletions cut 3 bases from V and 12 bases from J, with 21 bases between. The germline V gene encodes CDR1 GTSNPN and CDR2 SVGIG (reference sequence). The CDR3 totals 14 residues. CDR3 DNA sequence: TGTGCCTGGAGAGCGGAAATTGATACGCTTTGGCAGTTCTTC. This gives the protein CAWRAEIDTLWQFF.

V is TRBV4-1 and J is TRBJ1-2; TRBD1 might be the D (6 bases). The germline V gene encodes CDR1 MGHRA and CDR2 YSYEKL. Between the trimmed V and J ends, which lost 1 base and 2 bases, there was a span of 17 bases. The CDR3 has 17 amino acids. The DNA of the CDR3 is TGCGCCAGCAGCCAAGTCAGTGGGACACTCCCGAACTATGGCTACACCTTC. Translation gives CASSQVSGTLPNYGYTF.

The rearrangement joins TRBV5-1 to TRBJ1-4; D may be TRBD1 (6 bases). CDR1 is SGHRS, CDR2 YFSETQ, per germline. This CDR3 is built from 15 residues. V lost 5 bases and J 7 bases, leaving 18 bases between the germline ends. CDR3 sequence reads: CASSHRGGVGEKLFF. CDR3 nucleotides: TGCGCCAGCAGTCACCGGGGGGGCGTTGGTGAAAAACTGTTTTTT.

This chain uses TRBV7-2 with TRBJ2-1; 12 nucleotides align to TRBD1. Per germline, CDR1 SGHTA and CDR2 FQGNSA. V lost 2 bases, J lost 11 bases, and 10 bases stayed unmatched. The CDR3 covers 16 residues. The CDR3 spells CASSLPGTGGEGKQFF. The CDR3, as DNA: TGTGCCAGCAGCTTACCCGGGACAGGGGGCGAGGGTAAGCAGTTCTTC.

The V call is TRBV6-1, the J call TRBJ1-2; 7 bases agree with TRBD1. The CDR3 has 16 amino acids. Germline loops: CDR1 MNHNS, CDR2 SASEGT. V was pared by 3 bases and J by 4 bases, with 11 bases of the junction left unmatched. CDR3: CASSDPARGRVYGYTF. CDR3 DNA sequence: TGTGCCAGCAGTGACCCTGCTAGGGGGCGGGTCTATGGCTACACCTTC.

J is TRBJ1-1 and V is TRBV5-1, with D perhaps TRBD1 (6 bases). CDR1 and CDR2 from the germline V gene are SGHRS and YFSETQ. Trimming cost V 7 bases and J 2 bases, with 12 bases left between them. CDR3 length equals 13 residues. The CDR3 DNA reads as TGCGCCAGCGGCGGACAGATAAACACTGAAGCTTTCTTT. Its translation is CASGGQINTEAFF.

The gene calls are TRBV6-1 and TRBJ2-1; TRBD1 is a possible D gene (5 bases). The V gene's germline CDR1 is MNHNS and CDR2 SASEGT. The CDR3 has 16 amino acids. Trimming shortened V by 2 bases and J by 1 base, and 12 bases separated the two germline ends. CDR3 residues: CASSETTVLSYNEQFF. In DNA form, the CDR3 reads TGTGCCAGCAGTGAAACGACAGTGTTATCCTACAATGAGCAGTTCTTC.

The chain uses TRBV4-1 and TRBJ2-7; TRBD1 matches at 7 bases. V was pared by 2 bases and J by 1 base, with 8 bases of the junction left unmatched. The CDR3 is made up of 16 amino acids. Germline V gene data show CDR1 as MGHRA and CDR2 as YSYEKL. The CDR3, as DNA: TGCGCCAGCAGCCAAAAGACAGGGATAGGGTCCTACGAGCAGTACTTC. Translated, it gives CASSQKTGIGSYEQYF.

Details on this clone: The germline gene is not matched at one end of the junction; a read error may be the cause. The chain joins TRBV7-7 to TRBJ2-3; TRBD1 matches 7 bases. CDR1 SSHAT and CDR2 FNYEAQ come from the germline V gene (reference sequence). CDR3 length equals 17 residues. CDR3 coding DNA: TGTGCTAGCAGCCCAGACAGGGTCGACCCTATGACAGATACGCAGTATTTT. Its protein is CASSPDRVDPMTDTQYF.

This chain uses TRBV28 with TRBJ1-5; TRBD1 might be the D (5 bases). The CDR3 has 15 amino acids. Trimming removed 5 bases from V and 6 bases from J, with 17 bases in between. Germline V gene data show CDR1 as MDHEN and CDR2 as SYDVKM. The CDR3 nucleotides are TGTGCCAGCAGTCCGCTCGAGGGAGGGACTCAGCCCCAGCATTTT. Its translation is CASSPLEGGTQPQHF. Supplemented by reference TRBV28 and TRBJ1-5, the full variable domain reads DVKVTQSSRYLVKRTGEKVFLECVQDMDHENMFWYRQDPGLGLRLIYFSYDVKMKEKGDIPEGYSVSREKKERFSLILESASTNQTSMYLCASSPLEGGTQPQHFGDGTRLSIL.

The V gene is TRBV7-6, the J gene TRBJ1-4; 10 bases fit TRBD1. Germline assignment: CDR1 SGHVS and CDR2 FNYEAQ. Trimming at V came to 1 base and at J to 8 bases, leaving 7 bases not matched to a gene. This CDR3 comprises 16 residues. CDR3 loop: CASSLGATGGREKLFF. The CDR3 region has the DNA TGTGCCAGCAGCTTAGGAGCGACAGGGGGCCGGGAAAAACTGTTTTTT.

The chain employs TRBV6-5 and TRBJ1-4; 7 bases agree with TRBD1. V dropped 7 bases and J dropped 7; count of bases not matched to a gene: 3. This CDR3 is built from 12 residues. Germline CDR1 reads MNHEY; CDR2 reads SVGAGI. CDR3 amino acids: CASTSGGEKLFF. Written as DNA, the CDR3 is TGTGCCAGCACCTCAGGGGGTGAAAAACTGTTTTTT.

The J gene is TRBJ2-7, the V gene TRBV2; D is possibly TRBD1 (6 bases). The germline V gene has CDR1 SNHLY and CDR2 FYNNEI. The germline V and J ends were trimmed by 5 bases and 2 bases, with 13 bases remaining between them. This CDR3 has 14 amino acids. This chain's CDR3 is CASSQRTVPYEQYF. For the CDR3, the DNA is TGTGCCAGCAGTCAGAGGACAGTCCCCTACGAGCAGTACTTC.